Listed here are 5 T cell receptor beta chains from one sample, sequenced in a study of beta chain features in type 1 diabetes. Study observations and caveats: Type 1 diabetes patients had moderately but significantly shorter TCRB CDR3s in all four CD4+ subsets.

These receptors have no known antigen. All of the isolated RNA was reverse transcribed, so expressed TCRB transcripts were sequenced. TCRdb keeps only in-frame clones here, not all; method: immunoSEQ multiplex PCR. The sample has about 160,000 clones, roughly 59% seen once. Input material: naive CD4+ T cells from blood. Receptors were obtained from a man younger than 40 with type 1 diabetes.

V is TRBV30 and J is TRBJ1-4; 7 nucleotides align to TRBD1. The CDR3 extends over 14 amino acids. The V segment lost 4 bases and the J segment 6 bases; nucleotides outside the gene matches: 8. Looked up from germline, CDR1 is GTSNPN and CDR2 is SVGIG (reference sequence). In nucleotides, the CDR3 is TGTGCCTGGACCAGGACAGGAGGAGATGAAAAACTGTTTTTT. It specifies CAWTRTGGDEKLFF. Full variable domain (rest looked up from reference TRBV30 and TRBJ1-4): SQTIHQWPATLVQPVGSPLSLECTVEGTSNPNLYWYRQAAGRGLQLLFYSVGIGQISSEVPQNLSASRPQDRQFILSSKKLLLSDSGFYLCAWTRTGGDEKLFFGSGTQLSVL.

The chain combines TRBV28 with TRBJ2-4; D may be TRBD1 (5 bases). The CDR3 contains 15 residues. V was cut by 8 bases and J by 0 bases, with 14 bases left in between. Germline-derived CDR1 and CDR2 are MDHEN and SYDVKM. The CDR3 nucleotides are TGTGCCAGCGGGGTACGACAGATAGCCAAAAACATTCAGTACTTC. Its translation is CASGVRQIAKNIQYF.

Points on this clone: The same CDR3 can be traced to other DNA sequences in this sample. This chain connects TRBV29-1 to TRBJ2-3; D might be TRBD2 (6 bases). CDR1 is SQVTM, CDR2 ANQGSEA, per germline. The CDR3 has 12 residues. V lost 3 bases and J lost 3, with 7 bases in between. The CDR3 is CSVDRGTDTQYF. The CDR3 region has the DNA TGCAGCGTTGATCGGGGGACAGATACGCAGTATTTT.

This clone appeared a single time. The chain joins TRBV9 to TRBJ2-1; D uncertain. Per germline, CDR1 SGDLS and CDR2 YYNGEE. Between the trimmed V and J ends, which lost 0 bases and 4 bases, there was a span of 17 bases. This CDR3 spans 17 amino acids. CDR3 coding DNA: TGTGCCAGCAGCGTAGGTGGGGTGTCATCCGGGTACAATGAGCAGTTCTTC. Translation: CASSVGGVSSGYNEQFF.

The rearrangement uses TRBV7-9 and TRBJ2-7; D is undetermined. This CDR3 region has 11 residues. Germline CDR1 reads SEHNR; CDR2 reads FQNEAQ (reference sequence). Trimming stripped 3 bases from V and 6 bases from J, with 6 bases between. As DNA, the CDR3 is TGTGCCAGCAGCTTGGAGTCCGAGCAGTACTTC. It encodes CASSLESEQYF.